A selection of T cell receptor beta chains follows, all from one sample in a study of memory CD4+ T cells and cytomegalovirus serostatus. The repertoire was sequenced with immunoSEQ multiplex PCR; TCRdb's copy has only in-frame clones and lacks some. The sample includes approximately 88,000 clones, about four fifths seen only once; the top ten take about 4%. The sample comprised memory CD4+ T cells from blood. These TCRs come from an adult in good health and CMV-seropositive. The CDR3 runs from the conserved cysteine through the conserved F or W. The D gene is left open where the match is weak. Rows give clone size only sometimes, using once, few, many, or a class for an expanded clone.

D: .; V: TRBV6-6; J: TRBJ1-2; size: .; CDR3: CASSRQLNYGYTF; DNA: TGTGCCAGCAGTCGGCAGCTTAACTATGGCTACACCTTC
D: .; V: TRBV29-1; J: TRBJ1-1; size: few; CDR3: CSVAEGETEAFF; DNA: TGCAGCGTTGCTGAGGGGGAGACTGAAGCTTTCTTT
D: TRBD2; V: TRBV19; J: TRBJ2-3; size: .; CDR3: CASRRGGRAQGGDTQYF; DNA: TGTGCCAGCCGTCGAGGCGGGAGGGCCCAGGGTGGAGATACGCAGTATTTT
D: .; V: TRBV28; J: TRBJ1-5; size: .; CDR3: CASRRGKGNQPQHF; DNA: TGTGCCAGCCGTAGGGGGAAGGGCAATCAGCCCCAGCATTTT
D: .; V: TRBV5-4; J: TRBJ1-1; size: .; CDR3: CASRGRQANTEAFF; DNA: TGTGCCAGCAGGGGCCGACAGGCGAACACTGAAGCTTTCTTT
D: TRBD1; V: TRBV19; J: TRBJ1-2; size: few; CDR3: CASSISGTGFGYTF; DNA: TGTGCCAGTAGTATAAGCGGGACAGGTTTTGGCTACACCTTC
D: .; V: TRBV30; J: TRBJ2-3; size: few; CDR3: CAWSVERTPRAGTDTQYF; DNA: TGTGCCTGGAGTGTAGAGAGGACCCCCAGGGCGGGCACAGATACGCAGTATTTT
D: .; V: TRBV6-6; J: TRBJ2-4; size: .; CDR3: CASSFGLENIQYF; DNA: TGTGCCAGCAGTTTCGGACTTGAAAACATTCAGTACTTC
D: .; V: TRBV5-1; J: TRBJ2-1; size: .; CDR3: CASSNHNDNEQFF; DNA: TGCGCCAGCAGCAACCATAACGACAATGAGCAGTTCTTC
D: .; V: TRBV7-8; J: TRBJ1-2; size: .; CDR3: CASSLPGRQGYTF; DNA: TGTGCCAGCAGCCTCCCGGGACGGCAGGGCTACACCTTC
D: .; V: TRBV30; J: TRBJ2-6; size: .; CDR3: CAWRTAGANVLTF; DNA: TGTGCCTGGAGGACAGCTGGGGCCAACGTCCTGACTTTC
D: TRBD1; V: TRBV6-1; J: TRBJ1-5; size: few; CDR3: CASIQGVGNQPQHF; DNA: TGTGCCAGCATACAGGGGGTCGGCAATCAGCCCCAGCATTTT
D: .; V: TRBV7-3; J: TRBJ2-1; size: once; CDR3: CASGGASDGEQFF; DNA: TGTGCCAGCGGCGGGGCCTCTGACGGTGAGCAGTTCTTC
D: .; V: TRBV7-9; J: TRBJ1-2; size: .; CDR3: CASTYGTLDYGYTF; DNA: TGTGCCAGCACGTACGGAACTTTAGACTATGGCTACACCTTC
D: .; V: TRBV7-9; J: TRBJ1-2; size: .; CDR3: CASSLGQGSHYGYTF; DNA: TGTGCCAGCAGCTTAGGGCAGGGGTCCCACTATGGCTACACCTTC
D: TRBD2; V: TRBV11-2; J: TRBJ2-5; size: .; CDR3: CASSSRLGGRARETQYF; DNA: TGTGCCAGCAGCTCCCGACTGGGCGGGAGGGCCCGAGAGACCCAGTACTTC
D: .; V: TRBV4-3; J: TRBJ1-3; size: .; CDR3: CASSQDSGGTIYF; DNA: TGCGCCAGCAGCCAAGATTCCGGGGGCACCATATATTTT
D: .; V: TRBV7-2; J: TRBJ2-7; size: few; CDR3: CASSLDGRSEQYF; DNA: TGTGCCAGCAGCTTAGACGGGAGAAGCGAGCAGTACTTC
D: TRBD1; V: TRBV19; J: TRBJ1-1; size: .; CDR3: CASRLQGAQLNTEAFF; DNA: TGTGCCAGTAGATTACAGGGGGCTCAGCTGAACACTGAAGCTTTCTTT
D: .; V: TRBV11-2; J: TRBJ2-2; size: .; CDR3: CASSLEANTGELFF; DNA: TGTGCCAGCAGCCTTGAAGCGAACACCGGGGAGCTGTTTTTT
D: .; V: TRBV6-1; J: TRBJ1-2; size: .; CDR3: CATNRVVTLNYGYTF; DNA: TGTGCCACCAACAGGGTCGTCACCCTCAACTATGGCTACACCTTC
D: .; V: TRBV5-4; J: TRBJ2-3; size: .; CDR3: CASSLVQASTDTQYF; DNA: TGTGCCAGCAGCTTGGTCCAGGCGAGCACAGATACGCAGTATTTT
D: TRBD1; V: TRBV27; J: TRBJ1-5; size: .; CDR3: CASSLRWGTGYNQPQHF; DNA: TGTGCCAGCAGTTTACGATGGGGGACAGGGTACAATCAGCCCCAGCATTTT
D: TRBD2; V: TRBV7-9; J: TRBJ2-1; size: .; CDR3: CASRRLSGRLGNEQFF; DNA: TGTGCCAGCAGACGTCTTAGCGGGAGACTGGGCAATGAGCAGTTCTTC
D: .; V: TRBV5-5; J: TRBJ1-5; size: .; CDR3: CASSAGSTENQPQHF; DNA: TGTGCCAGCAGCGCGGGCTCCACGGAGAATCAGCCCCAGCATTTT
D: .; V: TRBV15; J: TRBJ2-5; size: .; CDR3: CATSRVGGFFKTQYF; DNA: TGTGCCACCAGCAGAGTTGGCGGTTTCTTTAAGACCCAGTACTTC
D: .; V: TRBV2; J: TRBJ1-1; size: .; CDR3: CATQVDSLNTEAFF; DNA: TGTGCCACCCAGGTGGACAGTCTGAACACTGAAGCTTTCTTT
D: .; V: TRBV5-1; J: TRBJ2-7; size: .; CDR3: CASSLTRDPSSYEQYF; DNA: TGCGCCAGCAGCTTAACGCGCGACCCGAGCTCCTACGAGCAGTACTTC
D: .; V: TRBV6-5; J: TRBJ1-5; size: .; CDR3: CASTAASSNQPQHF; DNA: TGTGCCAGCACGGCCGCTAGCAGCAATCAGCCCCAGCATTTT
D: .; V: TRBV7-6; J: TRBJ2-3; size: few; CDR3: CASSTRDRPTQYF; DNA: TGTGCCAGCAGCACCCGGGACCGCCCCACGCAGTATTTT
D: .; V: TRBV6-5; J: TRBJ1-1; size: .; CDR3: CASSPKGQNTEAFF; DNA: TGTGCCAGCAGTCCAAAAGGACAGAACACTGAAGCTTTCTTT
D: .; V: TRBV7-9; J: TRBJ1-3; size: .; CDR3: CASSFPETAGNTIYF; DNA: TGTGCCAGCAGCTTCCCGGAAACTGCTGGAAACACCATATATTTT
D: .; V: TRBV6-1; J: TRBJ1-4; size: once; CDR3: CASRYGQIEKLFF; DNA: TGTGCCAGCAGATACGGACAGATCGAAAAACTGTTTTTT
D: TRBD1; V: TRBV7-6; J: TRBJ2-1; size: .; CDR3: CASSPGTVSEQFF; DNA: TGTGCCAGCAGCCCCGGGACAGTCTCAGAGCAGTTCTTC
D: TRBD1; V: TRBV5-1; J: TRBJ2-1; size: .; CDR3: CASSLSGGQGRDEQFF; DNA: TGCGCCAGCAGCTTGTCCGGCGGACAGGGCCGGGATGAGCAGTTCTTC
D: .; V: TRBV7-8; J: TRBJ2-2; size: .; CDR3: CASSPFGELFF; DNA: TGTGCCAGCAGCCCCTTCGGGGAGCTGTTTTTT
D: .; V: TRBV29-1; J: TRBJ2-5; size: .; CDR3: CSVEVQVQETQYF; DNA: TGCAGCGTTGAAGTCCAGGTTCAGGAGACCCAGTACTTC
D: .; V: TRBV4-3; J: TRBJ1-5; size: once; CDR3: CASSLQGPGQPQHF; DNA: TGCGCCAGCAGCCTACAGGGCCCTGGTCAGCCCCAGCATTTT
D: .; V: TRBV7-2; J: TRBJ2-1; size: .; CDR3: CASSRKVRNEQFF; DNA: TGTGCCAGCAGCCGAAAAGTAAGGAATGAGCAGTTCTTC
D: .; V: TRBV18; J: TRBJ2-5; size: .; CDR3: CASSSSSGTQYF; DNA: TGTGCCAGCTCATCCTCTTCGGGGACCCAGTACTTC
D: .; V: TRBV6-6; J: TRBJ2-5; size: .; CDR3: CASSYRERIQETQYF; DNA: TGTGCCAGCAGTTATCGCGAGCGGATCCAAGAGACCCAGTACTTC
D: TRBD1; V: TRBV7-2; J: TRBJ2-7; size: .; CDR3: CASSSRTGSYEQYF; DNA: TGTGCCAGCAGTTCCCGGACAGGCTCCTACGAGCAGTACTTC
D: .; V: TRBV7-9; J: TRBJ2-1; size: .; CDR3: CASSQIGEYNEQFF; DNA: TGTGCCAGCAGCCAGATAGGTGAATACAATGAGCAGTTCTTC
D: .; V: TRBV28; J: TRBJ1-2; size: .; CDR3: CASTQGYGYTF; DNA: TGTGCCAGCACCCAGGGGTATGGCTACACCTTC
D: .; V: TRBV5-1; J: TRBJ1-2; size: once; CDR3: CASSLAGGGYGYTF; DNA: TGCGCCAGCAGCTTGGCGGGGGGCGGCTATGGCTACACCTTC
D: .; V: TRBV19; J: TRBJ2-2; size: .; CDR3: CASSLGPNTGELFF; DNA: TGTGCCAGTAGCCTGGGCCCGAACACCGGGGAGCTGTTTTTT
D: TRBD2; V: TRBV28; J: TRBJ2-7; size: once; CDR3: CASTPSGSSYEQYF; DNA: TGTGCCAGTACCCCTAGCGGATCTTCCTACGAGCAGTACTTC
D: .; V: TRBV5-1; J: TRBJ1-2; size: .; CDR3: CASSADSNYGYTF; DNA: TGCGCCAGCAGCGCGGACAGTAACTATGGCTACACCTTC
D: TRBD2; V: TRBV27; J: TRBJ2-1; size: .; CDR3: CASSLLIAGGLNEQFF; DNA: TGTGCCAGCAGTTTATTGATAGCGGGAGGGTTAAATGAGCAGTTCTTC
D: TRBD2; V: TRBV7-3; J: TRBJ2-1; size: .; CDR3: CASSVGLAGAYNEQFF; DNA: TGTGCCAGCAGCGTGGGACTAGCGGGAGCCTACAATGAGCAGTTCTTC
D: .; V: TRBV5-4; J: TRBJ2-5; size: .; CDR3: CASSYSGRETQYF; DNA: TGTGCCAGCAGCTACTCAGGGAGGGAGACCCAGTACTTC
D: TRBD1; V: TRBV5-1; J: TRBJ1-1; size: .; CDR3: CASSLTGVDTEAFF; DNA: TGCGCCAGCAGCTTGACAGGGGTTGACACTGAAGCTTTCTTT
D: .; V: TRBV9; J: TRBJ2-1; size: .; CDR3: CASSVSLGRSYNEQFF; DNA: TGTGCCAGCAGCGTTAGTCTCGGGCGCTCCTACAATGAGCAGTTCTTC
D: .; V: TRBV5-5; J: TRBJ2-5; size: .; CDR3: CASRGQETQYF; DNA: TGTGCCAGCAGGGGCCAAGAGACCCAGTACTTC